This record looks at one T cell receptor beta chain sequence and its context. The antigen is not known. This record belongs to a study of blood T cells in healthy people across ages. Study-wide findings and caveats: Any changes in expanded clonotypes were possibly confounded, as donor CMV status remained unknown. Naive T cell percentage and TCR beta diversity correlated strongly.

PCR was performed a second time for about 7 to 12 cycles using a sample-barcoded 5' primer and a J-beta primer mix. The yield of each sample was at least 2.5 million CDR3-containing paired-end reads. TCRdb reanalysed the 5' RACE reads using MiXCR and keeps one entry per CDR3 protein. Among around 1.5 million distinct CDR3 sequences listed, around 59% were seen once. Total RNA, at least 5.5 micrograms per sample, came from PBMCs. The receptor comes from a man aged 18 to 29 in good health. Material: blood.

CDR3 region: CASTPGWNTEAFF. CDR3 bases: TGTGCCAGCACCCCAGGATGGAACACTGAAGCTTTCTTT. This rearrangement joins TRBV6-6 to TRBJ1-1, with D unresolved. Germline V gene data show CDR1 as MNHNY and CDR2 as SVGAGI (reference sequence). Deletions cut 7 bases from V and 1 base from J, with 10 bases between. The CDR3 totals 13 residues.